The 14 T cell receptor beta chains in this list originate from one sample, sequenced in a study of T cell responses to AZD1222 COVID-19 vaccine. Libraries were prepared by immunoSEQ multiplex PCR; TCRdb keeps only in-frame clonotypes and omits some of them. The sample yields 52,000 or so clones, 75% to 90% seen once. Sequenced here: peripheral blood, sampled on day 0 of MenACWY control vaccination. Receptors were obtained from an adult in good health.

CDR3 DNA sequence: TGTGCCAGTAAGAACCAGGGGCACCCGAACACTGAAGCTTTCTTT. Translated, it gives CASKNQGHPNTEAFF. The chain uses TRBV19 and TRBJ1-1; possible D gene TRBD1, 6 bases. Germline values: CDR1 LNHDA, CDR2 SQIVND (reference sequence). Trimming shortened V by 7 bases and J by 1 base, and 16 bases separated the two germline ends. This CDR3 has 15 amino acids.

V usage is TRBV30 and J usage is TRBJ1-5, with 7 bases aligning to TRBD1. CDR3 size: 14 residues. After removal of 1 base from V and 5 bases from J, the junction contained 5 bases not matched to a gene. Germline CDR1 reads GTSNPN; CDR2 reads SVGIG (reference sequence). The CDR3 DNA sequence: TGTGCCTGGAGTGGGGGGACAGATTATCAGCCCCAGCATTTT. It yields the protein CAWSGGTDYQPQHF.

The chain recombines TRBV27 with TRBJ2-2; D is undetermined. The V gene's germline CDR1 is MNHEY and CDR2 SMNVEV (reference sequence). The CDR3 totals 19 residues. V was shortened by 3 bases and J by 0 bases, with 20 bases between the two germline ends. The CDR3 DNA sequence: TGTGCCAGCAGTTTCCTTTTACTACTCCCATGTTCGAACACCGGGGAGCTGTTTTTT. Translation gives CASSFLLLLPCSNTGELFF.

The rearrangement joins TRBV7-2 to TRBJ1-5; 9 bases map to TRBD1. Germline values: CDR1 SGHTA, CDR2 FQGNSA. The CDR3 length is 16 residues. The J segment lost 5 bases and the V segment lost 0 bases, leaving 5 bases of the junction unmatched. The CDR3 region is CASSLAGTGIDQPQHF. CDR3 DNA: TGTGCCAGCAGCTTAGCCGGGACAGGGATCGATCAGCCCCAGCATTTT.

The chain employs TRBV5-5 and TRBJ2-7; 7 bases are a match to TRBD1. Per the germline V gene, CDR1 is SGHKS and CDR2 is YYEKEE (reference sequence). This CDR3 comprises 15 residues. Germline trimming cut 4 bases from V and 5 bases from J; bases unmatched to any gene: 12. The chain's CDR3 is CASSPDRVGIHEQYF. DNA of the CDR3: TGTGCCAGCAGCCCCGACAGGGTGGGGATACACGAGCAGTACTTC.

A few counts support this clone. The chain recombines TRBV7-2 with TRBJ1-6; D perhaps matches TRBD1 (5 bases). CDR1 is SGHTA and CDR2 is FQGNSA in the germline V gene. CDR3 length equals 17 residues. Trimming left V 4 bases short and J 7 bases short, with 20 bases between. CDR3 sequence (DNA): TGTGCCAGCAGCTCACGCCCGGCAGGGTCGGGGAATTCACCCCTCCACTTT. It yields the protein CASSSRPAGSGNSPLHF.

V is TRBV28 and J is TRBJ1-6; a weak D match, TRBD1 (5 bases). The CDR3 contains 15 residues. Trimming cost V 2 bases and J 6 bases, with 11 bases left between them. CDR1 and CDR2 from the germline V gene are MDHEN and SYDVKM. This CDR3 is CASSLGGGGNSPLHF. CDR3 nucleotides: TGTGCCAGCAGTTTAGGGGGGGGTGGTAATTCACCCCTCCACTTT.

The chain uses TRBV9 and TRBJ2-3, with TRBD2 as a possible D gene (6 bases). CDR3 length equals 15 residues. Germline V gene sequence: CDR1 SGDLS, CDR2 YYNGEE. V dropped 4 bases and J dropped 6 bases, with 18 bases sitting between them. In nucleotides, the CDR3 is TGTGCCAGCAGCCCACCGGGACTGGGTGTTGATACGCAGTATTTT. This codes for CASSPPGLGVDTQYF.

In its sample, this clone was seen a few times. V usage is TRBV19 and J usage is TRBJ1-5, with D hard to call. The CDR3 contains 13 residues. V lost 1 base and J lost 6, with 7 bases in between. Germline V gene sequence: CDR1 LNHDA, CDR2 SQIVND (reference sequence). For the CDR3, the DNA is TGTGCCAGTAGTATAGGGGTGAGTCAGCCCCAGCATTTT. This codes for CASSIGVSQPQHF.

This clone was detected a few times. V and J are TRBV5-1 and TRBJ2-1, with 7 nucleotides matching TRBD2. V shed 4 bases, J shed 8 bases, and the junction held 9 bases outside the gene matches. This CDR3 is built from 14 residues. Germline lookup yields CDR1 SGHRS and CDR2 YFSETQ. CDR3 nucleotides: TGCGCCAGCAGCGCCGGCGGGAGTAGGGATGAGCAGTTCTTC. Translated, it gives CASSAGGSRDEQFF.

The CDR3 loop reads CASSLSSGVEETQYF. In DNA form, the CDR3 reads TGTGCCAGCAGCTTGTCGTCAGGGGTGGAAGAGACCCAGTACTTC. The chain has TRBV5-5 and TRBJ2-5, with a possible D match to TRBD1 (6 bases). CDR1 is SGHKS, CDR2 YYEKEE, per germline (reference sequence). The CDR3 spans 15 residues. Trimming shortened V by 1 base and J by 3 bases, and 13 bases separated the two germline ends. The full variable domain, with the rest looked up from reference TRBV5-5 and TRBJ2-5, is DAGVTQSPTHLIKTRGQQVTLRCSPISGHKSVSWYQQVLGQGPQFIFQYYEKEERGRGNFPDRFSARQFPNYSSELNVNALLLGDSALYLCASSLSSGVEETQYFGPGTRLLVL.

J is TRBJ1-5 and V is TRBV19; 10 bases fit TRBD1. Germline loops: CDR1 LNHDA, CDR2 SQIVND (reference sequence). Losses at the gene ends were 6 bases for V and 3 bases for J; bases not matched to a gene: 11. The CDR3 loop spans 17 amino acids. CDR3 nucleotide sequence: TGTGCCAGTAGACCCGACAGGGGGCAAGCGGTCAATCAGCCCCAGCATTTT. It codes for CASRPDRGQAVNQPQHF.

J is TRBJ2-1 and V is TRBV7-2; tentative D call: TRBD2 (5 bases). The CDR3 consists of 15 residues. The germline V and J ends were trimmed by 2 bases and 9 bases, with 17 bases remaining between them. Looked up from germline, CDR1 is SGHTA and CDR2 is FQGNSA. CDR3 residues: CASSLQGSPGVEQFF. The CDR3 DNA follows: TGTGCCAGCAGCTTACAAGGTTCTCCCGGGGTTGAGCAGTTCTTC.

This chain joins TRBV28 and TRBJ1-1; weak D call: TRBD1 (6 bases). The V gene's germline CDR1 is MDHEN and CDR2 SYDVKM. The CDR3 is 15 amino acids. V lost 5 bases and J lost 4, with 17 bases in between. The CDR3 is CASSDPQGGVTEAFF. For the CDR3, the DNA is TGTGCCAGCAGTGATCCACAAGGGGGAGTCACTGAAGCTTTCTTT.